This entry describes one T cell receptor (beta chain). Its antigen is undetermined. These data are taken from a study of OX40 agonist ivuxolimab in advanced cancers. Overall study context: Patients were given ivuxolimab, an antibody that agonizes OX40 (CD134). Participants, around 80% male, averaged approximately 60 years of age, ranging from about 23 to 80.

Generated by immunoSEQ multiplex PCR, the TCRdb table keeps only in-frame clones and is missing some. The data contain roughly 77,000 clones, 85% to 95% of them singletons. Study results and caveats: Fewer expanded clones were found on average in CD4+ than in CD8+ T cells.

The germline gives CDR1 SGHDT, CDR2 YYEEEE. The CDR3 has 16 amino acids. Trimming pared 0 bases from V and 1 base from J, leaving 10 bases between. At cycle 4 day 1, cycle 7 day 1, and baseline, blood was sampled. The sample was CD4+ or CD8+ T cells sorted from blood, taken in a trial of the OX40 agonist ivuxolimab. The clonotype comes from an adult with an advanced solid tumor such as melanoma, head and neck, liver or kidney cancer. This chain connects TRBV5-6 to TRBJ2-2; D tentatively reads TRBD1 or TRBD2 (5 bases each). The CDR3 is CASSLGDGWNTGELFF. The CDR3 region has the DNA TGTGCCAGCAGCTTGGGGGACGGCTGGAACACCGGGGAGCTGTTTTTT.